Below, 31 T cell receptor beta chains from the same sample are listed, as sequenced in a study of T-cell reconstitution after alpha-beta-depleted transplantation in children. Unique molecular identifiers featured in how the TCRbeta library was prepared. TCRdb independently ran MiXCR on the PCR reads; one entry per CDR3 protein. This sample has roughly 300,000 distinct CDR3 sequences; 10% occur once, and the top ten carry 2% to 3%. The sample here was PBMCs from the stem cell graft donor, taken from the stem cell graft. The receptors derive from a human donor who donated a stem cell graft to a child with acute lymphoblastic leukemia.

This clonotype was recorded a few times. The rearrangement links TRBV27 to TRBJ1-1; no firm D call. V lost 5 bases to trimming and J lost 4 bases, with 11 bases between them. Germline CDR1 is MNHEY and CDR2 is SMNVEV (reference sequence). This CDR3 contains 13 residues. As DNA, the CDR3 is TGTGCCAGCAGTCCCAACCCCGGCACTGAAGCTTTCTTT. Translating gives CASSPNPGTEAFF.

V and J are TRBV19 and TRBJ2-1, with 13 bases lining up with TRBD2. This CDR3 has 17 amino acids. Looked up from germline, CDR1 is LNHDA and CDR2 is SQIVND (reference sequence). The V segment lost 5 bases and the J segment 0 bases; nucleotides outside the gene matches: 4. CDR3 sequence (DNA): TGTGCCAGTAGTTCCACTAGCGGGAGGGGCTCCTACAATGAGCAGTTCTTC. It encodes CASSSTSGRGSYNEQFF.

For this clonotype: A much larger clone lies one base from this, so it may be a read error. The V and J genes are TRBV12-3 or TRBV12-4 and TRBJ2-1; D not certain. Trimming stripped 7 bases from V and 4 bases from J, with 17 bases between. This CDR3 spans 15 amino acids. The CDR3 here is CASKPSGGYYNEQFF. The CDR3 DNA is TGTGCCAGCAAACCCTCTGGCGGTTATTACAATGAGCAGTTCTTC.

This chain links TRBV5-1 with TRBJ2-2; D possibly corresponds to TRBD2 (6 bases). V was pared by 4 bases and J by 2 bases, with 9 bases between. The length of the CDR3 is 14 residues. Per the germline V gene, CDR1 is SGHRS and CDR2 is YFSETQ. CDR3 amino acids: CASSEGLNTGELFF. For the CDR3, the DNA is TGCGCCAGCAGCGAGGGACTTAACACCGGGGAGCTGTTTTTT. Together with reference TRBV5-1 and TRBJ2-2, the CDR3 gives the full variable domain: KAGVTQTPRYLIKTRGQQVTLSCSPISGHRSVSWYQQTPGQGLQFLFEYFSETQRNKGNFPGRFSGRQFSNSRSEMNVSTLELGDSALYLCASSEGLNTGELFFGEGSRLTVL.

This clonotype was recorded at least ten times. The genes are TRBV5-1 and TRBJ2-3; D not resolved. Germline CDR1 and CDR2: SGHRS and YFSETQ. This CDR3 spans 11 amino acids. With 2 bases removed from V and 5 bases from J, the gap between germline ends came to 3 bases. Here the CDR3 reads CASSFEDTQYF. The CDR3 DNA sequence: TGCGCCAGCAGCTTCGAAGATACGCAGTATTTT.

This clonotype was seen only a few times. J is TRBJ2-7 and V is TRBV29-1; no firm D call. CDR1 is SQVTM, CDR2 ANQGSEA, per germline. This CDR3 is built from 12 residues. Trimming pared 5 bases from V and 5 bases from J, leaving 13 bases between. CDR3 bases: TGCAGCGTTTCCTCTAGGCTCGACGAGCAGTACTTC. Residues: CSVSSRLDEQYF.

This clonotype showed up many times. The chain uses TRBV7-2 and TRBJ2-2; the D gene could be TRBD1 or TRBD2 (5 bases each). Trimming removed 5 bases from V and 6 bases from J, with 13 bases in between. This CDR3 is built from 14 residues. Germline V gene data show CDR1 as SGHTA and CDR2 as FQGNSA. This CDR3 reads CASSRGVGAGELFF. CDR3 DNA: TGTGCCAGCAGCCGAGGGGTTGGGGCCGGGGAGCTGTTTTTT.

This chain connects TRBV12-3 or TRBV12-4 to TRBJ2-1; the match to TRBD1 covers 7 bases. The CDR3 loop spans 12 amino acids. V lost 3 bases to trimming and J lost 11 bases; unmatched junction nucleotides: 4. The CDR3 DNA is TGTGCCAGCAGTTTCCTACAGGGGAAGCAGTTCTTC. Translating gives CASSFLQGKQFF.

This clonotype has ten or more counts. This chain joins TRBV3-1 and TRBJ2-1; TRBD2 might be the D (5 bases). The germline gives CDR1 LGHDT, CDR2 YNNKEL (reference sequence). The V end was cut by 1 base, the J end by 1 base, with 5 bases between. The CDR3 has 14 amino acids. The CDR3 is CASSQAGSYNEQFF. The CDR3 DNA follows: TGTGCCAGCAGCCAAGCGGGATCCTACAATGAGCAGTTCTTC.

This clonotype was counted many times. The V gene is TRBV28, the J gene TRBJ1-6; D not certain. The CDR3 extends over 16 amino acids. The ends were cut back, 7 bases at V and 0 bases at J, with 13 bases in the middle. Germline V gives CDR1 MDHEN, CDR2 SYDVKM. The CDR3 nucleotides read TGTGCCAGCACCCCAGAGGCCAGCTCCTATAATTCACCCCTCCACTTT. As protein: CASTPEASSYNSPLHF.

A few counts support this clonotype. The chain is built from TRBV18 and TRBJ2-1, with a tentative D call TRBD2 (6 bases). Germline-derived CDR1 and CDR2 are KGHSH and LQKENI. This CDR3 is built from 16 residues. V dropped 5 bases and J dropped 0 bases, with 14 bases sitting between them. The CDR3 DNA reads as TGTGCCAGCTCATCTACGACGGACTACTCCTACAATGAGCAGTTCTTC. Residues: CASSSTTDYSYNEQFF.

This clonotype has at least ten counts. The chain employs TRBV20-1 and TRBJ1-4; D is ambiguous. This CDR3 region has 15 residues. Germline V gene sequence: CDR1 DFQATT, CDR2 SNEGSKA (reference sequence). V dropped 1 base and J dropped 3 bases, with 12 bases sitting between them. CDR3 protein: CSARASGRSNEKLFF. The DNA for the CDR3 is TGCAGTGCTAGAGCCTCAGGACGGTCTAATGAAAAACTGTTTTTT.

The rearrangement links TRBV27 to TRBJ1-5; tentative D call: TRBD1 (5 bases). The length of the CDR3 is 16 residues. Trimming cost V 1 base and J 10 bases, with 20 bases left between them. Germline assignment: CDR1 MNHEY and CDR2 SMNVEV (reference sequence). The CDR3 reads CASSLLGQEPVEPQHF. The CDR3 DNA sequence: TGTGCCAGCAGTTTATTGGGGCAGGAACCGGTCGAACCCCAGCATTTT.

This clonotype was seen only a few times. This chain links TRBV3-1 with TRBJ2-1; 7 nucleotides align to TRBD2. V trimming: 6 bases; J trimming: 2 bases; junction bases outside the gene matches: 19. The CDR3 contains 19 residues. Germline assignment: CDR1 LGHDT and CDR2 YNNKEL (reference sequence). The CDR3 loop is CASSLVLAGDGGPYNEQFF. CDR3 in DNA: TGTGCCAGCAGTTTGGTACTCGCGGGAGACGGTGGGCCCTACAATGAGCAGTTCTTC.

This chain uses TRBV27 with TRBJ1-2; perhaps TRBD1 as D (5 bases). The length of the CDR3 is 15 residues. V was clipped by 2 bases and J by 1 base, with 11 bases between them. Germline V gene lookup returns CDR1 MNHEY and CDR2 SMNVEV (reference sequence). CDR3 residues: CASSLARGGNYGYTF. The CDR3 coding sequence is TGTGCCAGCAGTTTAGCCCGGGGGGGTAACTATGGCTACACCTTC.

Many counts were recorded for this clonotype. The gene calls are TRBV10-3 and TRBJ2-7; 9 bases agree with TRBD1. The germline V gene has CDR1 ENHRY and CDR2 SYGVKD. The CDR3 totals 14 residues. V shed 2 bases, J shed 6 bases, and the junction held 5 bases outside the gene matches. CDR3 coding DNA: TGTGCCATCAGTGAGACGGGACAGGGACGCGAGCAGTACTTC. Its protein product is CAISETGQGREQYF.

The sample holds many counts of this clonotype. J is TRBJ2-3 and V is TRBV7-3; 7 bases are shared with TRBD2. After removal of 2 bases from V and 6 bases from J, the junction contained 5 bases not matched to a gene. Germline V gene sequence: CDR1 SGHTA, CDR2 FQGTGA. The CDR3 sequence is 14 residues long. The chain's CDR3 is CASSLGAGADTQYF. The CDR3 region has the DNA TGTGCCAGCAGCTTAGGGGCGGGAGCGGATACGCAGTATTTT.

The chain recombines TRBV7-9 with TRBJ1-2; 7 bases fit TRBD1. Germline CDR1 is SEHNR and CDR2 is FQNEAQ (reference sequence). The V and J ends lost 2 bases and 0 bases, in that order; junction bases with no gene match: 3. CDR3 length: 15 amino acids. The DNA of the CDR3 is TGTGCCAGCAGCTTAACCCAGGGGGCTAACTATGGCTACACCTTC. Translating it yields CASSLTQGANYGYTF.

This chain connects TRBV28 to TRBJ1-2, with 11 bases lining up with TRBD1. Germline CDR1 and CDR2: MDHEN and SYDVKM. The J segment lost 2 bases and the V segment lost 3 bases, leaving 8 bases of the junction unmatched. CDR3 size: 17 residues. The CDR3 protein is CASSFAGRTGGNYGYTF. The CDR3, as DNA: TGTGCCAGCAGTTTCGCCGGGAGGACAGGGGGCAACTATGGCTACACCTTC.

The V and J genes are TRBV28 and TRBJ1-2, with 8 positions matching TRBD1. Germline loops: CDR1 MDHEN, CDR2 SYDVKM. This CDR3 comprises 15 residues. V gave up 4 bases and J gave up 4 bases; unmatched junction bases: 8. This CDR3 is CASSSSGGNRYGYTF. The CDR3 DNA reads TGTGCCAGCAGTTCCTCAGGGGGCAACCGCTATGGCTACACCTTC.

In DNA, the CDR3 is TGTGCCAGCAGTTTCCAGAGCGAGGGGCGCACAGATACGCAGTATTTT. Its protein product is CASSFQSEGRTDTQYF. The chain recombines TRBV12-3 or TRBV12-4 with TRBJ2-3; D possibly matches TRBD1 or TRBD2 (5 bases each). With 3 bases removed from V and 1 base from J, the gap between germline ends came to 14 bases. The CDR3 consists of 16 residues.

There are a few counts of this clonotype. J is TRBJ1-3 and V is TRBV12-3 or TRBV12-4, with 7 nucleotides matching TRBD1. This CDR3 has 13 residues. With 7 bases clipped from V and 4 bases from J, the junction kept 4 bases outside the gene matches. The CDR3 is CASNLGQGNTIYF. The CDR3 coding sequence is TGTGCCAGCAACCTGGGACAGGGAAACACCATATATTTT.

The chain employs TRBV4-1 and TRBJ1-1; the match to TRBD1 covers 9 bases. From germline, CDR1 is MGHRA and CDR2 YSYEKL. The CDR3 extends over 14 amino acids. The ends lost 7 bases at V and 3 bases at J; junction bases unmatched: 6. The CDR3 here is CASTRGDRDTEAFF. DNA of the CDR3: TGCGCCAGCACGCGTGGGGACAGGGACACTGAAGCTTTCTTT.

This clonotype was picked up many times. The rearrangement joins TRBV7-9 to TRBJ2-5; a possible D gene is TRBD1 (6 bases). From germline, CDR1 is SEHNR and CDR2 FQNEAQ (reference sequence). V was shortened by 3 bases and J by 5 bases, with 13 bases between the two germline ends. The CDR3 consists of 14 residues. The CDR3 spells CASSFRDIRETQYF. The CDR3, as DNA: TGTGCCAGCAGCTTCCGGGACATAAGGGAGACCCAGTACTTC.

This rearrangement joins TRBV6-5 to TRBJ2-1; TRBD2 matches 11 bases. There are 16 residues in the CDR3. Germline CDR1 and CDR2: MNHEY and SVGAGI. J was trimmed by 4 bases and V by 0 bases; bases with no gene match: 2. The CDR3 DNA sequence: TGTGCCAGCAGTTACTCGACTAGCGGGACATACAATGAGCAGTTCTTC. It encodes CASSYSTSGTYNEQFF.

The sample holds a few counts of this clonotype. This chain uses TRBV27 with TRBJ2-7; D is perhaps TRBD1 or TRBD2 (5 bases each). Germline lookup yields CDR1 MNHEY and CDR2 SMNVEV (reference sequence). V was trimmed by 8 bases and J by 3 bases, leaving 14 bases between them. The CDR3 spans 13 residues. The CDR3 DNA sequence: TGTGCCAGCTGGGGGACGGCAGTCTACGAGCAGTACTTC. This translates into CASWGTAVYEQYF.

The chain links TRBV7-2 to TRBJ1-2; 10 nucleotides match TRBD1. Germline V lookup: CDR1 SGHTA, CDR2 FQGNSA. Losses at the gene ends were 0 bases for V and 8 bases for J; bases not matched to a gene: 6. This CDR3 is built from 15 residues. CDR3 sequence: CASSLAWTGGLGYTF. The CDR3 coding sequence is TGTGCCAGCAGCTTAGCCTGGACAGGGGGGTTGGGCTACACCTTC. Filled out from reference TRBV7-2 and TRBJ1-2, the complete variable domain reads GAGVSQSPSNKVTEKGKDVELRCDPISGHTALYWYRQSLGQGLEFLIYFQGNSAPDKSGLPSDRFSAERTGGSVSTLTIQRTQQEDSAVYLCASSLAWTGGLGYTFGSGTRLTVV.

This rearrangement joins TRBV7-2 to TRBJ2-5; TRBD2 matches at 13 bases. V was clipped by 5 bases and J by 6 bases; unmatched bases: 9. The CDR3 loop spans 16 amino acids. Germline V gene data show CDR1 as SGHTA and CDR2 as FQGNSA. Written as DNA, the CDR3 is TGTGCCAGCAGCCCTCGGACTAGCGGGAGTGTGAAGACCCAGTACTTC. Translation: CASSPRTSGSVKTQYF.

The rearrangement joins TRBV7-3 to TRBJ2-3; D tentatively reads TRBD1 or TRBD2 (7 bases each). The CDR3 has 14 amino acids. V was pared by 5 bases and J by 6 bases, with 15 bases between. Germline CDR1 SGHTA, CDR2 FQGTGA. CDR3 loop: CASSPGRGRDTQYF. Written as DNA, the CDR3 is TGTGCCAGCAGCCCGGGGAGGGGGCGTGATACGCAGTATTTT.

This clonotype was recorded a few times. The chain has TRBV12-3 or TRBV12-4 and TRBJ2-3; 8 bases line up with TRBD1. Trimming at V came to 6 bases and at J to 3 bases, leaving 5 bases not matched to a gene. CDR3 length equals 14 residues. CDR3 sequence: CASRNDRGTDTQYF. In DNA form, the CDR3 reads TGTGCCAGCAGAAACGACAGGGGAACAGATACGCAGTATTTT.

The V and J genes are TRBV15 and TRBJ2-7, with 8 bases identical to TRBD1. Germline CDR1 is LNHNV and CDR2 is YYDKDF (reference sequence). The junction had 10 bases not matched to a gene; V was cut back by 3 bases and J by 6 bases. CDR3 length equals 15 residues. The CDR3 DNA is TGTGCCACCAGCAGGGCCAGGGGGCTAGGTATCGAGCAGTACTTC. Translation: CATSRARGLGIEQYF.